This is a list of T cell receptor beta chains from one sample in a study of blood T cell repertoires in COVID-19. The repertoire was sequenced with immunoSEQ multiplex PCR; TCRdb's copy has only in-frame clones and lacks some. This sample carries approximately 69,000 clones, roughly 79% of them seen once, and the ten largest clones take more than 15%. Sequencing input: peripheral blood. The receptors originated from a man aged 60 to 75 with acute or convalescent COVID-19. Both conserved end residues are part of each CDR3. Each record gives: CDR3 protein, CDR3 DNA, clone size, D gene, V gene, J gene. The D gene is left open where the match is weak. Clone size is not always given. Where it is, it says once, few, many or a class for expanded clones.

CDR3 protein: CASSLHGGLNTEAFF; CDR3 DNA: TGCGCCAGCAGCCTCCACGGGGGGCTGAACACTGAAGCTTTCTTT; clone size: -; D gene: -; V gene: TRBV5-1; J gene: TRBJ1-1
CDR3 protein: CASSRERGPRNTIYF; CDR3 DNA: TGTGCCAGCAGTCGGGAGAGGGGGCCTCGGAACACCATATATTTT; clone size: -; D gene: TRBD1; V gene: TRBV27; J gene: TRBJ1-3
CDR3 protein: CASSQGLNTEAFF; CDR3 DNA: TGTGCCAGCAGCCAAGGACTCAACACTGAAGCTTTCTTT; clone size: -; D gene: -; V gene: TRBV3-1/TRBV3-2; J gene: TRBJ1-1
CDR3 protein: CASTFGDPRERGDNEQFF; CDR3 DNA: TGTGCCAGCACCTTTGGAGACCCGCGAGAGCGGGGGGACAATGAGCAGTTCTTC; clone size: -; D gene: TRBD2; V gene: TRBV2; J gene: TRBJ2-1
CDR3 protein: CATSDPYQPQHF; CDR3 DNA: TGTGCCACCAGTGACCCTTATCAGCCCCAGCATTTT; clone size: -; D gene: -; V gene: TRBV24-1; J gene: TRBJ1-5
CDR3 protein: CASSSNGGIYSNQPQHF; CDR3 DNA: TGTGCCAGCAGCTCAAATGGAGGGATATATAGCAATCAGCCCCAGCATTTT; clone size: few; D gene: -; V gene: TRBV7-2; J gene: TRBJ1-5
CDR3 protein: CASSRGLAGGELFF; CDR3 DNA: TGTGCCAGCAGCAGAGGTCTAGCGGGGGGGGAGCTGTTTTTT; clone size: -; D gene: TRBD2; V gene: TRBV7-2; J gene: TRBJ2-2
CDR3 protein: CASSLSGAGGVSSTQYF; CDR3 DNA: TGCGCCAGCAGCTTAAGTGGAGCGGGGGGCGTCAGTAGTACGCAGTATTTT; clone size: -; D gene: TRBD2; V gene: TRBV5-1; J gene: TRBJ2-3
CDR3 protein: CASSLFEGGGGYTF; CDR3 DNA: TGCGCCAGCAGCTTGTTTGAGGGTGGCGGTGGCTACACCTTC; clone size: -; D gene: -; V gene: TRBV5-1; J gene: TRBJ1-2
CDR3 protein: CASSPDRPTNEKLFF; CDR3 DNA: TGCGCCAGCAGCCCTGACAGGCCCACTAATGAAAAACTGTTTTTT; clone size: -; D gene: -; V gene: TRBV4-3; J gene: TRBJ1-4
CDR3 protein: CASRQGNQPQHF; CDR3 DNA: TGTGCCAGCAGACAGGGCAATCAGCCCCAGCATTTT; clone size: -; D gene: -; V gene: TRBV6-5; J gene: TRBJ1-5
CDR3 protein: CSASRGGGWGYTF; CDR3 DNA: TGCAGTGCTAGTCGGGGCGGGGGATGGGGCTACACCTTC; clone size: -; D gene: -; V gene: TRBV20-1; J gene: TRBJ1-2
CDR3 protein: CASSPGQPNTGELFF; CDR3 DNA: TGTGCCAGCAGCCCGGGACAGCCGAACACCGGGGAGCTGTTTTTT; clone size: once; D gene: TRBD1; V gene: TRBV6-5; J gene: TRBJ2-2